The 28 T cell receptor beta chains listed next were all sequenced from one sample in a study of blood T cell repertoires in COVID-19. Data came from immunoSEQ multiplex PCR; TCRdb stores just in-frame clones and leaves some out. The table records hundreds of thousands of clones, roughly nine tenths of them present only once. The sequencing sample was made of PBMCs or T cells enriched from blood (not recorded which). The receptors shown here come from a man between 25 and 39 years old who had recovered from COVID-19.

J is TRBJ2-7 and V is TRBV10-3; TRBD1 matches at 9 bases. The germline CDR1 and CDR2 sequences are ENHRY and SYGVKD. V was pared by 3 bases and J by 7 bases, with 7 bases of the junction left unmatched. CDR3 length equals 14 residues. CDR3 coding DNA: TGTGCCATCAGTGACGGACAGGGGCTGAGGGAGCAGTACTTC. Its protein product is CAISDGQGLREQYF.

CDR3 loop: CATSDWGRIGAFF. The CDR3 DNA follows: TGTGCCACCAGTGATTGGGGGAGGATAGGCGCTTTCTTT. The chain combines TRBV24-1 with TRBJ1-1; D perhaps matches TRBD1 (5 bases). V shed 2 bases and J shed 11 bases, with 14 bases lying between them. CDR3 length: 13 residues. Per the germline V gene, CDR1 is KGHDR and CDR2 is SFDVKD.

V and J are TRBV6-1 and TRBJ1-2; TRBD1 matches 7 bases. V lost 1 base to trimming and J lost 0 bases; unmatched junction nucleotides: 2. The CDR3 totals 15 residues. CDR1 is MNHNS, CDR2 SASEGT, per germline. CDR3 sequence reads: CASSEGQGANYGYTF. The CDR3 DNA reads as TGTGCCAGCAGTGAAGGACAGGGCGCTAACTATGGCTACACCTTC.

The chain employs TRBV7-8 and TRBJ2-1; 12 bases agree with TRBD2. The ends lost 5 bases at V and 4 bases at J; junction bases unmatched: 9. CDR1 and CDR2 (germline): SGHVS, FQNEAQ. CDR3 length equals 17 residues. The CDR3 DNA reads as TGTGCCAGCAGCCCCCGGACTAGCGGGAAGGTTTACAATGAGCAGTTCTTC. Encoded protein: CASSPRTSGKVYNEQFF.

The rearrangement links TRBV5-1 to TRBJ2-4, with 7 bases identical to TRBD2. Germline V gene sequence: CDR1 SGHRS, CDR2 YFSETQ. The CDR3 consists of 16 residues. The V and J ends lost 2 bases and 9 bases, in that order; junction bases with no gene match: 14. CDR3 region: CASSLSGTAPLGIQYF. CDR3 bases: TGCGCCAGCAGCTTAAGCGGGACGGCCCCGCTTGGCATTCAGTACTTC. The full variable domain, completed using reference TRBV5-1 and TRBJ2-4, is KAGVTQTPRYLIKTRGQQVTLSCSPISGHRSVSWYQQTPGQGLQFLFEYFSETQRNKGNFPGRFSGRQFSNSRSEMNVSTLELGDSALYLCASSLSGTAPLGIQYFGAGTRLSVL.

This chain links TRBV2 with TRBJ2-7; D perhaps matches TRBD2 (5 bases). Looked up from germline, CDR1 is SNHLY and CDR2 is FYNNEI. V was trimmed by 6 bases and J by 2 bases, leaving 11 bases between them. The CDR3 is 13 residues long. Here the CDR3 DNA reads TGTGCCAGCAGCGCCGGGAAGGCCTACGAGCAGTACTTC. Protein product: CASSAGKAYEQYF.

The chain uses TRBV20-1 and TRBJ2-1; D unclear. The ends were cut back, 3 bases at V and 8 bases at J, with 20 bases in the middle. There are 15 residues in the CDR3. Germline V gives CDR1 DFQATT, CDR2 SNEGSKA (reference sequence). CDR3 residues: CSASRVGAPLDEQFF. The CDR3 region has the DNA TGCAGTGCTAGTCGGGTCGGAGCCCCGCTGGATGAGCAGTTCTTC.

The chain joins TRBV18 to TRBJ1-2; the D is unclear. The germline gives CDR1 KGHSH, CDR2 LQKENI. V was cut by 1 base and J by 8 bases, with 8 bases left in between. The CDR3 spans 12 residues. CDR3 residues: CASSPLREGYTF. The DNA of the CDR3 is TGTGCCAGCTCACCACTAAGGGAGGGCTACACCTTC.

This CDR3 reads CASSPTAAGANNEQFF. DNA of the CDR3: TGTGCCAGCAGCCCTACCGCAGCGGGAGCGAACAATGAGCAGTTCTTC. This chain links TRBV9 with TRBJ2-1; 8 bases are shared with TRBD2. The CDR3 is made up of 16 amino acids. Germline lookup yields CDR1 SGDLS and CDR2 YYNGEE. V trimming: 4 bases; J trimming: 5 bases; junction bases outside the gene matches: 11.

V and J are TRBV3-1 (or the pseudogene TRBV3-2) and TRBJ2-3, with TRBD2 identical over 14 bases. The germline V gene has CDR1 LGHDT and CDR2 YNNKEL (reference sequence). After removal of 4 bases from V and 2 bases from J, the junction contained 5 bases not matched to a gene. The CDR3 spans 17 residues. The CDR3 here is CASSRGLAGGLTDTQYF. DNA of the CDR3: TGTGCCAGCAGCCGCGGACTAGCGGGAGGCCTCACAGATACGCAGTATTTT.

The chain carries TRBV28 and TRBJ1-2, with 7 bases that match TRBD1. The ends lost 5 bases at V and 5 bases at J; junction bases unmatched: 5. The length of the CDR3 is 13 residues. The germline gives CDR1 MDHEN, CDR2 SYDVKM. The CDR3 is CASSRGQWYGYTF. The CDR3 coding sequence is TGTGCCAGCAGTCGGGGACAGTGGTATGGCTACACCTTC.

In DNA form, the CDR3 reads TGTGCCAGCATGCGTAGCGGCCCCTACAATGAGCAGTTCTTC. Its translation: CASMRSGPYNEQFF. The rearrangement joins TRBV11-2 to TRBJ2-1; D is possibly TRBD2 (6 bases). The CDR3 runs to 14 residues. Germline V gene sequence: CDR1 SGHAT, CDR2 FQNNGV. Trimming removed 7 bases at V and 2 bases at J, with 12 bases between.

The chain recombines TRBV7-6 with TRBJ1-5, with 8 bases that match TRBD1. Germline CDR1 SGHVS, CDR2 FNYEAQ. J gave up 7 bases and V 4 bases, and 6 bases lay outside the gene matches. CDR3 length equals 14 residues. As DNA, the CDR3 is TGTGCCAGCAGCTCAGGACAGGGAGTACAGCCCCAGCATTTT. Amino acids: CASSSGQGVQPQHF.

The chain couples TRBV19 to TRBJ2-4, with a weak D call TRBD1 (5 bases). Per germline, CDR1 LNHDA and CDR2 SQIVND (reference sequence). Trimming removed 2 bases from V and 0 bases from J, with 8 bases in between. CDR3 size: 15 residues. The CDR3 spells CASSISGLAKNIQYF. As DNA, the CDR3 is TGTGCCAGTAGTATATCAGGGCTAGCCAAAAACATTCAGTACTTC.

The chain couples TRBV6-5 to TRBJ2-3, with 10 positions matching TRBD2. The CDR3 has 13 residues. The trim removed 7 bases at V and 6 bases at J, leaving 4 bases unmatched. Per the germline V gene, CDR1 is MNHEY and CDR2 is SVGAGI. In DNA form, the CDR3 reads TGTGCCAGCATCGCTAGCGGGAGTGATACGCAGTATTTT. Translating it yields CASIASGSDTQYF.

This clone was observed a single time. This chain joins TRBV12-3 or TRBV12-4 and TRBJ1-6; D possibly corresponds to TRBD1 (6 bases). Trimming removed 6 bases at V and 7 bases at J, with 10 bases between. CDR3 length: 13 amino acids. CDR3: CASRDRLNSPLHF. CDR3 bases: TGTGCCAGCAGGGACAGACTAAATTCACCCCTCCACTTT.

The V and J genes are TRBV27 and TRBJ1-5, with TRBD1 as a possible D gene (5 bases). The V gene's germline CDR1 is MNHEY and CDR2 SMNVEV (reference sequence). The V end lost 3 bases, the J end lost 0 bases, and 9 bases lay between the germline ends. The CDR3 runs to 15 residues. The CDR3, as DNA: TGTGCCAGCAGTTTGGGGGGTTATAGCAATCAGCCCCAGCATTTT. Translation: CASSLGGYSNQPQHF.

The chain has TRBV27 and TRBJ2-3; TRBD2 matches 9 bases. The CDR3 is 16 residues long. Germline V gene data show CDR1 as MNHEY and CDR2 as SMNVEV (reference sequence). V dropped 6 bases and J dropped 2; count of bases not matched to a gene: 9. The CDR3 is CASRLGAGGSTDTQYF. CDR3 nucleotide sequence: TGTGCCAGCAGACTCGGGGCGGGGGGGTCCACAGATACGCAGTATTTT.

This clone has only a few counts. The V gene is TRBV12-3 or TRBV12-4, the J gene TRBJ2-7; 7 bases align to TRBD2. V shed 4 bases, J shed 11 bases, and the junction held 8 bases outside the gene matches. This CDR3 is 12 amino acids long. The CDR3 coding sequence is TGTGCCAGCAGTTCTGCGGGAGTGGGGAAGTACTTC. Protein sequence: CASSSAGVGKYF.

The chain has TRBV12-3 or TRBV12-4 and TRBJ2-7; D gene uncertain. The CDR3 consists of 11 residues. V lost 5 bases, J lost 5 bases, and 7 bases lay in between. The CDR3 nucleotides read TGTGCCAGCAGTCGTAGTGACGAGCAGTACTTC. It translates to CASSRSDEQYF.

The CDR3 reads CASFAGTSVADTQYF. The CDR3, as DNA: TGCGCCAGCTTCGCCGGGACTAGCGTTGCAGATACGCAGTATTTT. This sequence joins TRBV5-1 and TRBJ2-3; 10 bases agree with TRBD2. Germline lookup yields CDR1 SGHRS and CDR2 YFSETQ. Losses at the gene ends were 7 bases for V and 4 bases for J; bases not matched to a gene: 9. This CDR3 spans 15 amino acids.

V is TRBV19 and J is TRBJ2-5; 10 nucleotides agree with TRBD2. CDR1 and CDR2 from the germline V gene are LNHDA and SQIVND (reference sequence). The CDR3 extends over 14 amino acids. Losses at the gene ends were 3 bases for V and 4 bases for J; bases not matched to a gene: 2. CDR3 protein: CASSMSSGGETQYF. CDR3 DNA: TGTGCCAGTAGTATGTCTAGCGGGGGAGAGACCCAGTACTTC.

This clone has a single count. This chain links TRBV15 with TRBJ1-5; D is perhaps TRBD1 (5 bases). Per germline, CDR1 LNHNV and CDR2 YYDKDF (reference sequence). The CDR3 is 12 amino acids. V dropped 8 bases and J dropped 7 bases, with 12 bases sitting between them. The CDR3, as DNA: TGTGCCACCGCCCTCCCAGGGCAGCCCCAGCATTTT. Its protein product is CATALPGQPQHF.

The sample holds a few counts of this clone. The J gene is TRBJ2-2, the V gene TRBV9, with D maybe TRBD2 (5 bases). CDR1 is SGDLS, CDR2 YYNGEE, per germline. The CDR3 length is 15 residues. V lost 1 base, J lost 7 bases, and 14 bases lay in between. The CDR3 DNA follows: TGTGCCAGCAGCGTATACGGGAACCCGGGCGGGGAGCTGTTTTTT. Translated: CASSVYGNPGGELFF.

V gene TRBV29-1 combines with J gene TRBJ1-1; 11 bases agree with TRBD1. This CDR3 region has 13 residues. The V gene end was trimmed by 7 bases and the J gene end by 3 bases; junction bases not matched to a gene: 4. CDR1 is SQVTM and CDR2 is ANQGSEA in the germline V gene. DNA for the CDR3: TGCAGCGCCCCGGGACAGGGGGACACTGAAGCTTTCTTT. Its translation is CSAPGQGDTEAFF.

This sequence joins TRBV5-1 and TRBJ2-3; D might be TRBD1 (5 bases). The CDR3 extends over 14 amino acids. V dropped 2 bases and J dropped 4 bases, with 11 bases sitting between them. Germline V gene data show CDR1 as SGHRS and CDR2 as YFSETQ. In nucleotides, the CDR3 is TGCGCCAGCAGCTTAAGACAGAGCGCAGATACGCAGTATTTT. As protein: CASSLRQSADTQYF.

CDR3 loop: CASSPPRRGLPYGYTF. CDR3 DNA sequence: TGTGCCAGCTCACCTCCCCGGAGGGGACTACCCTATGGCTACACCTTC. This chain links TRBV18 with TRBJ1-2; possibly TRBD1 for D (5 bases). Trimming shortened V by 3 bases and J by 4 bases, and 18 bases separated the two germline ends. Germline-derived CDR1 and CDR2 are KGHSH and LQKENI. This CDR3 has 16 residues.

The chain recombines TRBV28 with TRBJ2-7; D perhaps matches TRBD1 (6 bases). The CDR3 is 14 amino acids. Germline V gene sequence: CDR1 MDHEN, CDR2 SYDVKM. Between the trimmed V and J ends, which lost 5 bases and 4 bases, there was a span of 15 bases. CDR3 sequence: CASSPRDTLYEQYF. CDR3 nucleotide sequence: TGTGCCAGCAGTCCTCGGGACACCCTATACGAGCAGTACTTC.